This TCR beta chain was captured by sequencing in a study of molecular identifiers for immune sequencing clone quantification. Study-level information: RNA, taken in replicates from approximately 20,000 or 98,000 naive CD8 cells, was split five ways, with four sequenced.

This clonotype appeared once. Its cognate antigen is unknown. A much larger clone differs by one base, so this may be a read error. Likely a read error: the CDR3 ends without its conserved phenylalanine or tryptophan. The DNA is omitted, as the CDR3 cannot be located on it reliably, and the CDR3 follows TCRdb's listing. General study results and limits: The share of molecules held by clones above 20 RNA copies was over 99% in effector cells and under 1% in naive cells.

Ends included, the CDR3 has 14 residues. Generation of bulk TCR libraries relied on previously described methods and listed TCR primers. TCRdb ran MiXCR on the PCR reads and lists one entry per CDR3 protein. The data hold about 510,000 distinct CDR3 sequences, with roughly 26% observed a single time. The sample consisted of naive CD8+ T cells from blood, with Jurkat cell RNA spiked in. Specified subset: FACS-sorted CD8+CD4-CCR7+CD45RA+ naive T cells. This chain joins TRBV21-1 and TRBJ2-7; no DNA check was done on the table's D call, TRBD1. TRBV21-1 represents a pseudogene. This sequence was found in a human donor in good health. Some libraries in this study had Jurkat cell RNA spiked in. The CDR3 is CASTCGTTSYEQYL.